One and the same sample provided the 14 T cell receptor beta chains below, sequenced in a study of T cell responses to AZD1222 COVID-19 vaccine. Repertoires were generated with immunoSEQ multiplex PCR, while TCRdb's copy carries only in-frame clones and drops some. The data show around 100,000 clones, roughly 86% seen once. Sequences were derived from peripheral blood, sampled on day 0 of AZD1222 vaccination. The receptors stem from an adult in good health.

This chain connects TRBV5-6 to TRBJ1-6; TRBD1 might be the D (5 bases). Germline CDR1 reads SGHDT; CDR2 reads YYEEEE. The V end was cut by 1 base, the J end by 9 bases, with 14 bases between. The length of the CDR3 is 15 residues. The CDR3 is CASSLWQGWGSPLHF. As DNA, the CDR3 is TGTGCCAGCAGCTTGTGGCAGGGCTGGGGTTCACCCCTCCACTTT.

The V and J genes are TRBV6-6 and TRBJ1-3; D may be TRBD1 (6 bases). V was clipped by 6 bases and J by 3 bases, with 18 bases between them. The CDR3 loop spans 16 amino acids. CDR1 and CDR2 (germline): MNHNY, SVGAGI (reference sequence). CDR3 sequence reads: CASRHDPTGSGNTIYF. The CDR3 DNA reads TGTGCCAGCAGGCACGACCCGACAGGTAGTGGAAACACCATATATTTT.

This sequence joins TRBV5-6 and TRBJ1-2; D ambiguous. This CDR3 has 14 amino acids. The V and J ends lost 1 base and 0 bases respectively, with 7 bases between them. The germline gives CDR1 SGHDT, CDR2 YYEEEE. As DNA, the CDR3 is TGTGCCAGCAGCTTGAGTGGACCTAACTATGGCTACACCTTC. It translates to CASSLSGPNYGYTF. Using reference TRBV5-6 and TRBJ1-2 for the parts outside the CDR3, the full variable domain is DAGVTQSPTHLIKTRGQQVTLRCSPKSGHDTVSWYQQALGQGPQFIFQYYEEEERQRGNFPDRFSGHQFPNYSSELNVNALLLGDSALYLCASSLSGPNYGYTFGSGTRLTVV.

J is TRBJ2-1 and V is TRBV7-2; 13 nucleotides match TRBD2. Germline V lookup: CDR1 SGHTA, CDR2 FQGNSA. The CDR3 spans 18 residues. Germline trimming cut 1 base from V and 8 bases from J; bases unmatched to any gene: 11. The CDR3 DNA follows: TGTGCCAGCAGCTTAGAGGAGACTAGCGGGAGGCAACGGCATGAGCAGTTCTTC. Its translation is CASSLEETSGRQRHEQFF.

The V call is TRBV4-2, the J call TRBJ1-3, with 8 nucleotides matching TRBD1. J was trimmed by 4 bases and V by 0 bases; bases with no gene match: 11. CDR1 is LGHNA, CDR2 YNFKEQ, per germline. CDR3 size: 18 residues. The CDR3 coding sequence is TGTGCCAGCAGCCAAGACCTCAGGGGGCCGATGATAGGAAACACCATATATTTT. Translating gives CASSQDLRGPMIGNTIYF.

The rearrangement joins TRBV11-2 to TRBJ2-1; 9 positions match TRBD2. Germline values: CDR1 SGHAT, CDR2 FQNNGV. The junction had 11 bases not matched to a gene; V was cut back by 4 bases and J by 7 bases. The CDR3 contains 16 residues. CDR3 sequence reads: CASSSHLASGNNEQFF. The DNA of the CDR3 is TGTGCCAGCAGCTCCCACCTGGCTAGCGGGAATAATGAGCAGTTCTTC.

Only one count was recorded for this clone. The chain joins TRBV6-6 to TRBJ2-7; TRBD2 might be the D (5 bases). CDR1 is MNHNY and CDR2 is SVGAGI in the germline V gene (reference sequence). This CDR3 spans 14 amino acids. The V gene lost 2 bases and the J gene lost 5 bases, with 13 bases spanning the gap. CDR3 sequence: CASSYERSHDEQYF. The CDR3 region has the DNA TGTGCCAGCAGTTACGAGCGGTCTCACGACGAGCAGTACTTC.

The chain joins TRBV29-1 to TRBJ2-7; TRBD1 agrees at 8 bases. This CDR3 spans 15 amino acids. Germline lookup yields CDR1 SQVTM and CDR2 ANQGSEA. V shed 0 bases and J 4 bases; nucleotides not matched to a gene: 8. The CDR3 nucleotides read TGCAGCGTTGAAGATGACAGGGGAGGTTTTTACGAGCAGTACTTC. As protein: CSVEDDRGGFYEQYF.

This chain connects TRBV7-2 to TRBJ2-1, with 12 bases lining up with TRBD2. With 4 bases clipped from V and 3 bases from J, the junction kept 4 bases outside the gene matches. CDR3 length equals 16 residues. CDR1 is SGHTA, CDR2 FQGNSA, per germline. Here the CDR3 DNA reads TGTGCCAGCAGCTCTAGCGGGAGGGCCCACTACAATGAGCAGTTCTTC. Translation gives CASSSSGRAHYNEQFF.

This clone occurred many times. The chain has TRBV4-2 and TRBJ2-7, with D possibly matching TRBD2 (6 bases). Germline V lookup: CDR1 LGHNA, CDR2 YNFKEQ. Deletions cut 0 bases from V and 3 bases from J, with 12 bases between. The CDR3 is 15 amino acids. CDR3 loop: CASSQEPWGDYEQYF. CDR3 in DNA: TGTGCCAGCAGCCAAGAACCTTGGGGGGACTACGAGCAGTACTTC.

The CDR3 DNA is TGTGCCAGCAGTGAATATGGGGGGGCGCAAGGAGAGCAGTTCTTC. It specifies CASSEYGGAQGEQFF. This rearrangement joins TRBV2 to TRBJ2-1; tentatively, D is TRBD2 (7 bases). The V gene's germline CDR1 is SNHLY and CDR2 FYNNEI. V was cut by 2 bases and J by 10 bases, with 18 bases left in between. This CDR3 has 15 amino acids.

The table lists this clone with a count of one. The chain is built from TRBV10-2 and TRBJ1-1; no firm D call. The germline V and J ends were trimmed by 4 bases and 0 bases, with 9 bases remaining between them. The germline gives CDR1 WSHSY, CDR2 SAAADI. This CDR3 region has 14 residues. CDR3 DNA sequence: TGCGCCAGCAGTGCCCGCAGGTTGAACACTGAAGCTTTCTTT. It specifies CASSARRLNTEAFF.

The chain is built from TRBV19 and TRBJ1-1; D unresolved. CDR1 is LNHDA and CDR2 is SQIVND in the germline V gene (reference sequence). This CDR3 spans 14 amino acids. Trimming removed 2 bases from V and 0 bases from J, with 7 bases in between. CDR3 DNA: TGTGCCAGTAGTATATCCGCTATGAACACTGAAGCTTTCTTT. Its translation is CASSISAMNTEAFF.

This sequence joins TRBV6-5 and TRBJ2-7, with no clear D. The length of the CDR3 is 14 residues. Germline CDR1 and CDR2: MNHEY and SVGAGI. V lost 6 bases to trimming and J lost 0 bases, with 12 bases between them. The CDR3 reads CASSRTEFSYEQYF. DNA for the CDR3: TGTGCCAGCAGCCGCACAGAATTCTCCTACGAGCAGTACTTC.